This record concerns one T cell receptor beta chain sequence. The data derive from a study of T cell repertoires in cytomegalovirus infection. Germline V gene lookup returns CDR1 DFQATT and CDR2 SNEGSKA (reference sequence). This CDR3 has 19 residues. Trimming removed 5 bases from V and 3 bases from J; junction bases left unmatched: 18. TCRdb ran MiXCR on the reads and lists one entry per CDR3 protein. There are 480,000 or so distinct CDR3 sequences in the sample; roughly 12% occur only once, and approximately 10% lies in the top ten. This TCR derives from a human donor in good health (CMV status not recorded). Some clones in this sample may be carry-over from other donors' samples. J is TRBJ2-3 and V is TRBV20-1; 12 positions match TRBD1. The sample consisted of PBMCs. CDR3 nucleotide sequence: TGCAGTGCTTTTGAACCGGGACAGGGGGCAGGGATGGGGACAGATACGCAGTATTTT. Protein product: CSAFEPGQGAGMGTDTQYF.